A single sample gave rise to the 19 T cell receptor beta chains below, sequenced in a study of blood T cell repertoires in COVID-19. TCRdb's table, derived via immunoSEQ multiplex PCR, lists solely in-frame clones and lacks some. The sample lists about 230,000 clones, 86% occurring once. Sequencing was done on a sample of peripheral blood. Receptors were obtained from a man between 50 and 59 years old with COVID-19, enrolled during active disease.

This clone was counted between two and nine times. The CDR3 DNA follows: TGTGCCAGCTCACAAGGGAGTGACAATCAGCCCCAGCATTTT. Translation: CASSQGSDNQPQHF. The chain combines TRBV18 with TRBJ1-5; D remains ambiguous. The CDR3 runs to 14 residues. V lost 4 bases and J lost 3, with 10 bases in between. Germline CDR1 and CDR2: KGHSH and LQKENI.

The table lists this clone with many counts. V gene TRBV6-5 combines with J gene TRBJ1-2; 7 nucleotides line up with TRBD1. The germline V gene encodes CDR1 MNHEY and CDR2 SVGAGI. This CDR3 has 16 residues. With 0 bases clipped from V and 2 bases from J, the junction kept 6 bases outside the gene matches. CDR3 coding DNA: TGTGCCAGCAGTTACTCGAGGACAGGAGGGAACTATGGCTACACCTTC. Protein: CASSYSRTGGNYGYTF.

The chain joins TRBV13 to TRBJ1-3; D is possibly TRBD1 (5 bases). V dropped 5 bases and J dropped 0 bases, with 17 bases sitting between them. The CDR3 has 17 residues. CDR1 PRHDT and CDR2 FYEKMQ come from the germline V gene (reference sequence). In nucleotides, the CDR3 is TGTGCCAGCAGCGGCGACAGACAGACTTACTCTGGAAACACCATATATTTT. Its translation: CASSGDRQTYSGNTIYF.

This clone was counted a single time. CDR3 nucleotide sequence: TGTGCCAGCAGTGAAGGCCCGACGGGGCAGTTCTTC. Its translation: CASSEGPTGQFF. The chain has TRBV25-1 and TRBJ2-1; D is ambiguous. The germline gives CDR1 MGHDK, CDR2 SYGVNS. V dropped 2 bases and J dropped 12 bases, with 11 bases sitting between them. The CDR3 covers 12 residues.

The table lists this clone with a few counts. This rearrangement joins TRBV7-2 to TRBJ1-2; TRBD1 is a possible D gene (6 bases). This CDR3 region has 15 residues. From germline, CDR1 is SGHTA and CDR2 FQGNSA. The V gene lost 5 bases and the J gene lost 5 bases, with 18 bases spanning the gap. The CDR3 coding sequence is TGTGCCAGCAGCCCAACCGGGGGGCCAGCTTATGGCTACACCTTC. Amino acid sequence: CASSPTGGPAYGYTF.

The gene calls are TRBV20-1 and TRBJ1-1; D is uncertain. V shed 3 bases and J shed 4 bases, with 6 bases lying between them. Germline V lookup: CDR1 DFQATT, CDR2 SNEGSKA (reference sequence). This CDR3 spans 11 amino acids. CDR3 region: CSASSSTEAFF. Written as DNA, the CDR3 is TGCAGTGCTAGTTCTAGCACTGAAGCTTTCTTT.

The chain carries TRBV28 and TRBJ1-1; 7 nucleotides agree with TRBD1. CDR1 and CDR2 (germline): MDHEN, SYDVKM. The CDR3 totals 15 residues. J gave up 4 bases and V 3 bases, and 8 bases lay outside the gene matches. CDR3 in DNA: TGTGCCAGCAGTTTCCCCGGACAGGCCCCCACTGAAGCTTTCTTT. Translating it yields CASSFPGQAPTEAFF.

The chain recombines TRBV13 with TRBJ2-7, with 14 bases fitting TRBD2. From germline, CDR1 is PRHDT and CDR2 FYEKMQ (reference sequence). The CDR3 is 19 residues long. V shed 0 bases and J 2 bases; nucleotides not matched to a gene: 9. The CDR3 DNA reads TGTGCCAGCAGCTTAGGCCTCGCCCGACTAGCGGGAGGGGCCTACGAGCAGTACTTC. This sequence encodes CASSLGLARLAGGAYEQYF.

The chain uses TRBV5-6 and TRBJ2-1; 10 bases line up with TRBD2. CDR3 length: 15 amino acids. Trimming took 8 bases from V and 8 from J; bases not matched to a gene: 13. Germline values: CDR1 SGHDT, CDR2 YYEEEE. Here the CDR3 reads CASNFWGTSDYEQFF. DNA for the CDR3: TGTGCCAGTAACTTTTGGGGGACTAGCGACTATGAGCAGTTCTTC.

This rearrangement joins TRBV28 to TRBJ1-1, with D maybe TRBD1 (6 bases). The V and J ends lost 6 bases and 4 bases respectively, with 15 bases between them. Germline V gene data show CDR1 as MDHEN and CDR2 as SYDVKM. This CDR3 spans 14 amino acids. CDR3 bases: TGTGCCAGCAGGGGGGGGGCGCCTGGCACTGAAGCTTTCTTT. Translating it yields CASRGGAPGTEAFF.

The J gene is TRBJ2-3, the V gene TRBV5-6; no reliable D call. V shed 0 bases and J shed 4 bases, with 6 bases lying between them. This CDR3 has 13 residues. CDR1 SGHDT and CDR2 YYEEEE come from the germline V gene. Here the CDR3 DNA reads TGTGCCAGCAGCTTGGTCACAGCAGATACGCAGTATTTT. It encodes CASSLVTADTQYF.

V usage is TRBV2 and J usage is TRBJ2-1; TRBD2 might be the D (5 bases). Trimming took off 0 bases at V and 4 bases at J, with 16 bases between the two ends. Germline V lookup: CDR1 SNHLY, CDR2 FYNNEI. This CDR3 region has 17 residues. The CDR3 DNA reads TGTGCCAGCAGTGAAGCGCTCCGAGCGGCCGTTTACAATGAGCAGTTCTTC. Translated, it gives CASSEALRAAVYNEQFF.

This CDR3 reads CASTQGGGNQPQHF. CDR3 DNA: TGTGCCAGCACCCAGGGCGGCGGAAATCAGCCCCAGCATTTT. J is TRBJ1-5 and V is TRBV6-6; D might be TRBD1 (5 bases). Between the trimmed V and J ends, which lost 7 bases and 4 bases, there was a span of 14 bases. The CDR3 contains 14 residues. Germline CDR1 MNHNY, CDR2 SVGAGI (reference sequence).

V and J are TRBV30 and TRBJ2-6; a weak D match, TRBD1 (7 bases). This CDR3 spans 18 amino acids. From germline, CDR1 is GTSNPN and CDR2 SVGIG (reference sequence). V gave up 5 bases and J gave up 2 bases, with 22 bases separating them. The CDR3 bases are TGTGCCTGGTCAATTCCAGGGGGGTCCCTCCCTGGGGCCAACGTCCTGACTTTC. Protein product: CAWSIPGGSLPGANVLTF.

The chain employs TRBV29-1 and TRBJ1-4; TRBD1 agrees at 7 bases. V lost 6 bases, J lost 4 bases, and 8 bases stayed unmatched. CDR3 size: 14 residues. Germline V gives CDR1 SQVTM, CDR2 ANQGSEA. CDR3 amino acids: CSVAEGTDNEKLFF. The CDR3 DNA sequence: TGCAGCGTCGCAGAGGGGACAGATAATGAAAAACTGTTTTTT.

This chain joins TRBV7-2 and TRBJ1-2; D may be TRBD1 (5 bases). This CDR3 is built from 13 residues. Germline CDR1 and CDR2: SGHTA and FQGNSA. V was pared by 3 bases and J by 6 bases, with 11 bases between. The CDR3 loop is CASSFRVGNGYTF. CDR3 sequence (DNA): TGTGCCAGCAGCTTCAGGGTCGGCAATGGCTACACCTTC.

The chain joins TRBV28 to TRBJ1-3; D perhaps matches TRBD1 (5 bases). Germline loops: CDR1 MDHEN, CDR2 SYDVKM. V lost 5 bases and J lost 0, with 14 bases in between. CDR3 length equals 16 residues. The CDR3 DNA reads as TGTGCCAGCAGTCCCGGCGGGGGTCGCTCTGGAAACACCATATATTTT. It codes for CASSPGGGRSGNTIYF.

This chain uses TRBV4-3 with TRBJ2-2; unclear D gene. This CDR3 has 14 amino acids. Germline CDR1 and CDR2: LGHNA and YSLEER. Trimming took off 0 bases at V and 6 bases at J, with 8 bases between the two ends. CDR3 DNA: TGCGCCAGCAGCCAAGATTCTAACGCCGGGGAGCTGTTTTTT. As protein: CASSQDSNAGELFF.

The chain recombines TRBV27 with TRBJ2-5; D ambiguous. Germline V gene sequence: CDR1 MNHEY, CDR2 SMNVEV (reference sequence). This CDR3 is built from 15 residues. Between the trimmed V and J ends, which lost 0 bases and 4 bases, there was a span of 12 bases. CDR3 in DNA: TGTGCCAGCAGTTTATCGCCAGGTTGGGTAGAGACCCAGTACTTC. Protein sequence: CASSLSPGWVETQYF.